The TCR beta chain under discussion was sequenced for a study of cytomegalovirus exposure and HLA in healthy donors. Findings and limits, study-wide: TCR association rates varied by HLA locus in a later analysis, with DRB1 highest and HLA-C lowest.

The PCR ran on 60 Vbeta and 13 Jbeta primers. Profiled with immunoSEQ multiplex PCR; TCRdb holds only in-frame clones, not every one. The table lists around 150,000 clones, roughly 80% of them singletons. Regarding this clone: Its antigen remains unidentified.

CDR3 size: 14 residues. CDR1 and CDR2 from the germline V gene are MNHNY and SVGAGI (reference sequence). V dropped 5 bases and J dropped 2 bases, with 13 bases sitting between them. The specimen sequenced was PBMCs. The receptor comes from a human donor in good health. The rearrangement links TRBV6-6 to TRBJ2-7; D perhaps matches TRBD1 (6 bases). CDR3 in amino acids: CASSSWTAAYEQYF. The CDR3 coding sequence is TGTGCCAGCAGTAGTTGGACAGCAGCCTACGAGCAGTACTTC.